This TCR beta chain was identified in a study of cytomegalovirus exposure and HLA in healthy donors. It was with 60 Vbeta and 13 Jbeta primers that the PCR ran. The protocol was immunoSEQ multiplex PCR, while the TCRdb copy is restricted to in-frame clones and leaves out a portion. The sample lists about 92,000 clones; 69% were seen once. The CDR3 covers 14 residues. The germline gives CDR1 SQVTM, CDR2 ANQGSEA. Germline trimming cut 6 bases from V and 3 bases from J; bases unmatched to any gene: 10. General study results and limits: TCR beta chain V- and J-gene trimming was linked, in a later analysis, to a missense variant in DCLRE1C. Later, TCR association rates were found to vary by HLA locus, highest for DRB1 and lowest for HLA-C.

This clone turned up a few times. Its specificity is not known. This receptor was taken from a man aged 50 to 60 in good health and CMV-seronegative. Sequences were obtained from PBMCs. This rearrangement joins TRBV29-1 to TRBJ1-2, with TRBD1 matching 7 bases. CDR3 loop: CSVVGHDRDYGYTF. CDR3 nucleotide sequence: TGCAGCGTAGTCGGACACGACAGGGACTATGGCTACACCTTC.